These T cell receptor beta chains were read from a single sample in a study of cytomegalovirus exposure and HLA in healthy donors. Method: immunoSEQ multiplex PCR; TCRdb's copy keeps in-frame clones and lacks some. Of about 110,000 clones listed, about 85% are singletons. Sequenced sample: PBMCs. The receptors stem from a woman aged 18 to 35 in good health and CMV-seronegative. The CDR3 runs from the conserved cysteine through the conserved F or W. A D gene is named only where the DNA matches it firmly. Only part of the rows carry a size: once, few, many, or a class if the clone is expanded.

D gene	V gene	clone size	J gene	CDR3 DNA	CDR3 protein
TRBD1	TRBV9	NA	TRBJ2-7	TGTGCCAGCAGCGCTACAGGGGTAGGTGTCTACGAGCAGTACTTC	CASSATGVGVYEQYF
TRBD1	TRBV5-4	NA	TRBJ2-1	TGTGCCAGCAGCTTGCCCGGGACAGGAGTTTATGAGCAGTTCTTC	CASSLPGTGVYEQFF
NA	TRBV7-9	NA	TRBJ2-7	TGTGCCAGCAGCTTAGCGAGGGCCGGCTACGAGCAGTACTTC	CASSLARAGYEQYF
NA	TRBV25-1	NA	TRBJ2-3	TGTGCCAGCCAAACGGGGTTTGCCACAGATACGCAGTATTTT	CASQTGFATDTQYF
NA	TRBV27	NA	TRBJ1-1	TGTGCCAGCAGGGACTCACTTAACACTGAAGCTTTCTTT	CASRDSLNTEAFF
TRBD1	TRBV5-1	once	TRBJ1-3	TGCGCCAGCAGCTTGGTGGGACAGGGGTCCGGAAACACCATATATTTT	CASSLVGQGSGNTIYF
NA	TRBV7-9	NA	TRBJ1-1	TGTGCCAGCAGCCCACGGGGAGACCTGAACACTGAAGCTTTCTTT	CASSPRGDLNTEAFF
NA	TRBV15	NA	TRBJ2-2	TGTGCCACCAGCATCCTGAGTTACTCTCCACCCGGGGAGCTGTTTTTT	CATSILSYSPPGELFF
NA	TRBV6-6	once	TRBJ1-1	TGTGCCAGCAGGGCCCCAGGGGTAAGCACTGAAGCTTTCTTT	CASRAPGVSTEAFF
NA	TRBV25-1	NA	TRBJ1-1	TGTGCCAGCAGTGACCCTAGGATGGAAGCTTTCTTT	CASSDPRMEAFF
TRBD2	TRBV4-2	many	TRBJ2-2	TGTGCCAGCAGCCAAGATAACGGGGGGGCCGGGGAGCTGTTTTTT	CASSQDNGGAGELFF
TRBD1	TRBV11-1	NA	TRBJ1-1	TGTGCCAGCAGAGACAGGGGCCAGAACACTGAAGCTTTCTTT	CASRDRGQNTEAFF
NA	TRBV30	few	TRBJ2-2	TGTGCCTGGAGTGCAGGACACTACACCGGGGAGCTGTTTTTT	CAWSAGHYTGELFF
NA	TRBV29-1	NA	TRBJ1-2	TGCAGCGTTGAAGAGGGGGCAAGCGCTAACTATGGCTACACCTTC	CSVEEGASANYGYTF
NA	TRBV7-9	once	TRBJ1-1	TGTGCCAGCAGCTCCCGGGACAAAGGGTTTGAAGCTTTCTTT	CASSSRDKGFEAFF
TRBD1	TRBV6-4	NA	TRBJ2-3	TGTGCCAGCAGTGAGACAGGGGGTGGCACAGATACGCAGTATTTT	CASSETGGGTDTQYF
TRBD2	TRBV27	NA	TRBJ2-2	TGTGCCAGCAGGAGGACTAGCGGGGGGTCCGGGGAGCTGTTTTTT	CASRRTSGGSGELFF
TRBD2	TRBV13	NA	TRBJ2-5	TGTGCCAGCAGCTTTAGACTAGCGGGGCTGTTGGAGACCCAGTACTTC	CASSFRLAGLLETQYF
TRBD1	TRBV7-9	NA	TRBJ2-1	TGTGCCAGCAGCGAACGCCGACAGGGGGCGAGTCCTGAGCAGTTCTTC	CASSERRQGASPEQFF
TRBD1	TRBV27	NA	TRBJ1-2	TGTGCCAGCAGTCGCTACAAAGGGGGCAACTATGGCTACACCTTC	CASSRYKGGNYGYTF
TRBD2	TRBV2	NA	TRBJ2-5	TGTGCCAGCAGGGAGGGACTAGCGGGGGCCTACCAAGAGACCCAGTACTTC	CASREGLAGAYQETQYF
NA	TRBV6-1	NA	TRBJ1-4	TGTGCCAGCTGGAAGGGGGAAAAACTGTTTTTT	CASWKGEKLFF
NA	TRBV28	few	TRBJ1-5	TGTGCCAGCAGTGACCGGGACACCAATCAGCCCCAGCATTTT	CASSDRDTNQPQHF
NA	TRBV6-1	NA	TRBJ1-1	TGTGCCAGCAGTGCCCTGAGGGAATCGGCTGAAGCTTTCTTT	CASSALRESAEAFF
NA	TRBV5-4	NA	TRBJ1-3	TGTGCCAGCAGCTTGGGAGGGTTGGCTGGAAACACCATATATTTT	CASSLGGLAGNTIYF
NA	TRBV23-1	NA	TRBJ2-1	TGCGCCAGCAGTCGGTCACGTAGTGAGCAGTTCTTC	CASSRSRSEQFF
TRBD1	TRBV9	NA	TRBJ1-1	TGTGCCAGCAGCGGCGACAGGGGAGGTGGAACTGAAGCTTTCTTT	CASSGDRGGGTEAFF
TRBD1	TRBV5-4	NA	TRBJ1-2	TGTGCCAGCAGCTTTGGGACAGGGGTCGGCTACACCTTC	CASSFGTGVGYTF
TRBD1	TRBV5-1	NA	TRBJ1-1	TGCGCCAGCAGTTTGACCGGGACAGCGAACACTGAAGCTTTCTTT	CASSLTGTANTEAFF
NA	TRBV18	many	TRBJ1-6	TGTGCCAGCTCACCGGACCGGGATTCACACCTCCACTTT	CASSPDRDSHLHF
NA	TRBV6-1	NA	TRBJ1-1	TGTGCCAGCAGTGAGGGAATTGGGGGCGGGACTGAAGCTTTCTTT	CASSEGIGGGTEAFF
TRBD1	TRBV6-5	NA	TRBJ1-1	TGTGCCAGCAGTACTAGGACAGGCGTCGCTTTCTTT	CASSTRTGVAFF
TRBD1	TRBV18	NA	TRBJ1-1	TGTGCCAGCTCAACTTTTAAGACAGGGAAGAACACTGAAGCTTTCTTT	CASSTFKTGKNTEAFF